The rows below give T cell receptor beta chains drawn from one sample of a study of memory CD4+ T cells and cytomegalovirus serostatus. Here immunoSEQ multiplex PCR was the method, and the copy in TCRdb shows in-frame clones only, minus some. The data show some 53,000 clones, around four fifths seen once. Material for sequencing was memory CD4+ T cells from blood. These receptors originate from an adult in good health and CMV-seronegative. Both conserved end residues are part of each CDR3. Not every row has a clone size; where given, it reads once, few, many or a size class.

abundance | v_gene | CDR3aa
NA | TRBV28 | CASSLQGYTDTQYF
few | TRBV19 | CASSMSVTDTQYF
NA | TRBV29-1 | CSVGGGEQFF
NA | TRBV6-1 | CASTKQGARTEAFF
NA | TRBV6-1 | CASSEVGGTPAQYEQYF
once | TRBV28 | CASRGDGDEQYF
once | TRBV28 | CASSLERGAYKLFF
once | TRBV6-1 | CASSQGTFNYGYTF
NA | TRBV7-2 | CASSLGTGGPGANVLTF
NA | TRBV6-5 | CASSYSGTQGPYGYTF
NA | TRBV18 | CASSPLSLTSSYEQYF
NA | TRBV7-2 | CASTRDYYTQYF
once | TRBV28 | CASRSENIQYF
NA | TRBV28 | CASHLVPLFRTGRNTEAFF
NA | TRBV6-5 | CASRSGRQTGELFF
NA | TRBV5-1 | CASSFRSSYGKGYEQYF
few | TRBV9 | CASSVQTGSINTGELFF
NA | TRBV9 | CASSGGQGNQPQHF
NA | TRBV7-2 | CASPRKGGTKETQYF
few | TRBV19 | CASKSGTAESPLHF
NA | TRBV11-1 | CASSGDTGWETQYF
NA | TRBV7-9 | CASSLGGARTGELFF
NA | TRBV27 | CASSLSLRRDNYNEQFF
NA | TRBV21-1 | CASSVYLQEDYGYTF
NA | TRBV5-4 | CASSTNRWGYTF
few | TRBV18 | CASSRGTGGRANTEAFF
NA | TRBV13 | CASSTRPGAPDTQYF
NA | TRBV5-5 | CASRPTGGFNYGYTF
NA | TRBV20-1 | CSARGGRPQHF